A selection of T cell receptor beta chains follows, all from one sample in a study of blood T cell repertoires in COVID-19. Data came from immunoSEQ multiplex PCR; TCRdb stores just in-frame clones and leaves some out. The data contain 200,000 or so clones, 80% to 85% of them singletons. The sample was PBMCs or T cells enriched from blood (not recorded which). The receptors derive from a man between 35 and 55 years old who had recovered from COVID-19. The CDR3 runs from the conserved cysteine through the conserved F or W. The D gene is left open where the match is weak. Only part of the rows carry a size: once, few, many, or a class if the clone is expanded.

20 TRBJ1-6 TRBV6-1 - - TGTGCCAGCAGTGATGTCCTGACAGTTGGCCGGCGTGGCCTAAATTCACCCCTCCACTTT CASSDVLTVGRRGLNSPLHF
13 TRBJ2-2 TRBV7-6 - - TGTGCCAGCAGCTTAGAGCTCACCGGGGAGCTGTTTTTT CASSLELTGELFF
15 TRBJ1-2 TRBV3-1/TRBV3-2 - - TGTGCCAGCAGCCAAGGACTACAGGGTACGGAGGGCTACACCTTC CASSQGLQGTEGYTF
19 TRBJ1-2 TRBV2 - - TGTGCCAGCAGTGAATTTCGTATCATCCAACGGCAGGGTAGCTATGGCTACACCTTC CASSEFRIIQRQGSYGYTF
13 TRBJ1-2 TRBV7-9 - - TGTGCCAGCAGCAGAAGCCGGGTTTATGGCTACACCTTC CASSRSRVYGYTF
13 TRBJ1-4 TRBV30 - few TGTGCCGGCACTACCGGGAACGATGAAAAACTGTTTTTT CAGTTGNDEKLFF
17 TRBJ2-7 TRBV11-2 TRBD1 - TGTGCCAGCAGCTTAGATCGGGTTACCGGGACAGGATACGAGCAGTACTTC CASSLDRVTGTGYEQYF
15 TRBJ1-1 TRBV5-4 TRBD1 - TGTGCCAGCAGCTGGGGAGGACAGGGTCACACTGAAGCTTTCTTT CASSWGGQGHTEAFF
19 TRBJ2-3 TRBV2 - - TGTGCCAGCAGCGAGGGTCAATCCCCTAGCTCGGGTCGGCGAGATACGCAGTATTTT CASSEGQSPSSGRRDTQYF
18 TRBJ2-7 TRBV30 TRBD1 - TGTGCCTGGAGTGTAGGATTGGGCTGGGACAGGGGGCCGAACGAGCAGTACTTC CAWSVGLGWDRGPNEQYF
14 TRBJ2-7 TRBV2 TRBD1 once TGTGCCAGCAGTTATCAGGGGGCGGGCTACGAGCAGTACTTC CASSYQGAGYEQYF
13 TRBJ2-5 TRBV10-3 - - TGTGCCATCCAAGCGGATCCGACAGAGACCCAGTACTTC CAIQADPTETQYF
11 TRBJ1-3 TRBV6-5 - - TGTGCCAGCAGTTCACAGGGATACATATATTTT CASSSQGYIYF
16 TRBJ2-2 TRBV4-3 TRBD2 once TGCGCCAGCAGCCAACCTAGCGGGGGAAATACCGGGGAGCTGTTTTTT CASSQPSGGNTGELFF
14 TRBJ1-2 TRBV7-2 - - TGTGCCAGCAGCTTAGCGCGGAGTAACTATGGCTACACCTTC CASSLARSNYGYTF
18 TRBJ2-2 TRBV5-4 TRBD2 - TGTGCCAGCAGCTTGGAAGGGACTAGCGGGGGGGCCCTCCGGGAGCTGTTTTTT CASSLEGTSGGALRELFF
19 TRBJ1-1 TRBV30 TRBD1 - TGTGCCTGGAGGGGCAGGGGGCGAAAGTGGAAGATCATGAACACTGAAGCTTTCTTT CAWRGRGRKWKIMNTEAFF
15 TRBJ2-2 TRBV25-1 TRBD2 - TGTGCCAGCGCGGGACTAGCGGGGGGCGGCGGGGAGCTGTTTTTT CASAGLAGGGGELFF
13 TRBJ2-5 TRBV11-1 - - TGTGCCAGCAGCTCGGGGGTCCAAGAGACCCAGTACTTC CASSSGVQETQYF
13 TRBJ2-2 TRBV18 - - TGTGCCAGCTCACCACAGGGGGCCGGGGAGCTGTTTTTT CASSPQGAGELFF
14 TRBJ1-5 TRBV10-3 TRBD1 - TGTGCCATCAGTCCCGACAGGGACAATCAGCCCCAGCATTTT CAISPDRDNQPQHF
16 TRBJ1-1 TRBV4-1 - once TGCGCCAGCAGCCGAAGCTACGCCAGGGTCAGACCTGAAGCTTTCTTT CASSRSYARVRPEAFF
16 TRBJ2-7 TRBV27 TRBD2 - TGTGCCAGCAGTTTAATTCTAGCGGGGGGGCAGGACGAGCAGTACTTC CASSLILAGGQDEQYF
13 TRBJ1-1 TRBV3-1/TRBV3-2 - - TGTGCCAGCAGCCAAGGGACGATCGGAGGAGCTTTCTTT CASSQGTIGGAFF
16 TRBJ2-7 TRBV10-3 - - TGTGCCATCAGTGAGCCCTACAGGGATCTTCACTACGAGCAGTACTTC CAISEPYRDLHYEQYF
16 TRBJ2-5 TRBV29-1 - - TGCAGCGTTGTCCCAATAGTAGCTACCTCAAGAGAGACCCAGTACTTC CSVVPIVATSRETQYF
14 TRBJ1-2 TRBV5-1 - - TGCGCCAGCGCATCCGTGGGGACGGGGGATGGCTACACCTTC CASASVGTGDGYTF
15 TRBJ1-6 TRBV2 - - TGTGCCAGCAGTGGACAGAGCTCCTATAATTCACCCCTCCACTTT CASSGQSSYNSPLHF
17 TRBJ1-5 TRBV27 - many TGTGCCAGCAGTTTATTAGCTGGGGGGGTCGGCAATCAGCCCCAGCATTTT CASSLLAGGVGNQPQHF
14 TRBJ2-1 TRBV13 TRBD2 - TGTGCCAGCAGCTTAAGCGGGGGGGCCAGGGAGCAGTTCTTC CASSLSGGAREQFF
15 TRBJ2-2 TRBV9 TRBD1 - TGTGCCAGCAGCCCCCAGGGGGCCCACACCGGGGAGCTGTTTTTT CASSPQGAHTGELFF
13 TRBJ2-7 TRBV19 - - TGTGCCAGTAGCCTAACAGTTACCTACGAGCAGTACTTC CASSLTVTYEQYF
11 TRBJ1-2 TRBV6-5 TRBD1 - TGTGCCAGCATGGGAGGGACAGGGATACTCTTC CASMGGTGILF
17 TRBJ2-1 TRBV4-1 TRBD2 - TGCGCCAGCAGCCGCCAAACTAGCGGGGGTAAATACAATGAGCAGTTCTTC CASSRQTSGGKYNEQFF
17 TRBJ2-3 TRBV6-2/TRBV6-3 TRBD2 - TGTGCCAGCAGCCCCTTCGCGGGGGGGCCGGGTACAGATACGCAGTATTTT CASSPFAGGPGTDTQYF
14 TRBJ2-5 TRBV7-8 - - TGTGCCAGCAGCCCAGGCGGGTTCCAAGAGACCCAGTACTTC CASSPGGFQETQYF
14 TRBJ2-7 TRBV7-9 TRBD2 - TGTGCCAGCAGCTTTATGGGGGGGGTCCACGAGCAGTACTTC CASSFMGGVHEQYF
17 TRBJ2-3 TRBV4-1 TRBD2 - TGCGCCAGCAGCCCCTGGACTAGCGGGGGCTTTAAGGATACGCAGTATTTT CASSPWTSGGFKDTQYF
11 TRBJ1-1 TRBV30 - - TGTGCCTGGAGTGGCGGACGGGGGGCTTTCTTT CAWSGGRGAFF
15 TRBJ2-3 TRBV30 TRBD1 - TGTGCCTGGAGTGCCGGACAGGGCCGCACAGATACGCAGTATTTT CAWSAGQGRTDTQYF
13 TRBJ2-1 TRBV3-1/TRBV3-2 - - TGTGCCAGCAGCCCCCTGGGGGCCAATGAACAGTTCTTC CASSPLGANEQFF
14 TRBJ1-3 TRBV7-2 - once TGTGCCAGCAGCCGTGACAGAGCTGGAAACACCATATATTTT CASSRDRAGNTIYF
14 TRBJ2-3 TRBV30 TRBD2 - TGTGCCTGGAGTTCGGGGGGAAGCACAGATACGCAGTATTTT CAWSSGGSTDTQYF
15 TRBJ2-1 TRBV2 TRBD2 - TGTGCCAGCAGTGCTCAGCGGGGGGTCTACAATGAGCAGTTCTTC CASSAQRGVYNEQFF
16 TRBJ1-5 TRBV27 - - TGTGCCAGCAGTTCCGAGGGCCCCTATAGCAATCAGCCCCAGCATTTT CASSSEGPYSNQPQHF
13 TRBJ2-3 TRBV6-4 - few TGTGCCAGCAGTGAACTTCCCACAGATACGCAGTATTTT CASSELPTDTQYF
18 TRBJ2-3 TRBV5-1 TRBD2 few TGCGCCAGCAGCTTGGCTCAGGTCAGCGGGGGGGCCGTAGATACGCAGTATTTT CASSLAQVSGGAVDTQYF
12 TRBJ2-7 TRBV7-2 - once TGTACCAGCAGCTTAACGAGTTACGAGCAGTACTTC CTSSLTSYEQYF
19 TRBJ2-6 TRBV19 TRBD1 - TGTGCCAGTAGACCGGGACAGGGTAATCCGACCTCTGGGGCCAACGTCCTGACTTTC CASRPGQGNPTSGANVLTF
15 TRBJ2-7 TRBV18 TRBD1 - TGTGCCAGCTCACCAGCACAGGGGGCAAGCTACGAGCAGTACTTC CASSPAQGASYEQYF
14 TRBJ1-5 TRBV4-1 - - TGCGCCAGCAGCCAAGCCGGGGGGAATCAGCCCCAGCATTTT CASSQAGGNQPQHF
14 TRBJ1-1 TRBV10-1 - - TGCGCCAGCAGTGAGTCGATACTGGGGGGACTCCCTTTCTTT CASSESILGGLPFF
14 TRBJ2-3 TRBV7-3 TRBD2 - TGTGCCAGCAGCTCCGGGGGGACCACAGATACGCAGTATTTT CASSSGGTTDTQYF
16 TRBJ1-6 TRBV4-1 TRBD1 - TGCGCCAGCAGCGTAACTTGGACAGGGCTAATGTCACCCCTCCACTTT CASSVTWTGLMSPLHF